These T cell receptor beta chains were read from a single sample in a study of T cells in Graves' hyperthyroidism and ophthalmopathy. TCRdb ran MiXCR on the multiplex PCR reads and lists one entry per CDR3 protein. The sample carries over 650,000 distinct CDR3 sequences, nearly 45% recorded once. Sequenced material: peripheral blood or thyroid tissue (not recorded which). These receptors were taken from an adult man with Graves' disease, either hyperthyroidism or ophthalmopathy (not recorded which). CDR3s include the opening cysteine and the closing phenylalanine or tryptophan. A D gene is named only where the DNA matches it firmly. Only some rows state a clone size, as once, few, many or a class for expanded clones.

V: TRBV7-8
J: TRBJ1-1
size: few
D: TRBD1
length: 15
DNA: TGTGCCAGCAGCCGGGGACAGGGGATGAACACTGAAGCTTTCTTT
CDR3: CASSRGQGMNTEAFF

V: TRBV7-9
J: TRBJ2-7
size: many
D: TRBD1
length: 11
DNA: TGTGCCAGCGACAGGGGCAGGGAGCAGTACTTC
CDR3: CASDRGREQYF

V: TRBV14
J: TRBJ1-2
size: .
D: .
length: 13
DNA: TGTGCCAGCGGAGCCGGGACCGGCCTCTTTTACACCTTC
CDR3: CASGAGTGLFYTF

V: TRBV20-1
J: TRBJ1-5
size: many
D: .
length: 13
DNA: TGCAGTGCTAGAGAACAGATCAATCAGCCCCAGCATTTT
CDR3: CSAREQINQPQHF

V: TRBV7-2
J: TRBJ2-5
size: many
D: TRBD1
length: 14
DNA: TGTGCCAGCAGACCTGGGACAGGGCAAGAGACCCAGTACTTC
CDR3: CASRPGTGQETQYF

V: TRBV25-1
J: TRBJ1-1
size: .
D: .
length: 15
DNA: TGTGCCAGCCACGCAACAGGAGCATTGAACACTGAAGCTTTCTTT
CDR3: CASHATGALNTEAFF

V: TRBV29-1
J: TRBJ1-1
size: many
D: .
length: 10
DNA: TGCAGCGTTTGGACAGCTGAAGCTTTCTTT
CDR3: CSVWTAEAFF

V: TRBV2
J: TRBJ1-1
size: .
D: .
length: 14
DNA: TGTGCCAGCAGTGGGAAGGACAGCTACACTGAAGCTTTCTTT
CDR3: CASSGKDSYTEAFF

V: TRBV7-2
J: TRBJ1-1
size: many
D: .
length: 13
DNA: TGTGCCAGCGGATCCCACAGGAACACTGAAGCTTTCTTT
CDR3: CASGSHRNTEAFF

V: TRBV5-6
J: TRBJ1-5
size: many
D: TRBD1
length: 14
DNA: TGTGCCAGCAGCCGTACAGGGGATTATCAGCCCCAGCATTTT
CDR3: CASSRTGDYQPQHF

V: TRBV7-9
J: TRBJ1-3
size: few
D: TRBD1
length: 19
DNA: TGTGCCAGCAGCTTACATTTTTACAGGGGGCGAAACTCTGGAAACACCATATATTTT
CDR3: CASSLHFYRGRNSGNTIYF

V: TRBV5-1
J: TRBJ1-5
size: few
D: .
length: 15
DNA: TGCGCCAGCAGCCAGGGTCTTTTTAGCAATCAGCCCCAGCATTTT
CDR3: CASSQGLFSNQPQHF

V: TRBV6-5
J: TRBJ2-7
size: .
D: .
length: 13
DNA: TGTGCCAGCAGCCGCCCTCGGGGAAACGAGCAGTACTTC
CDR3: CASSRPRGNEQYF

V: TRBV14
J: TRBJ1-1
size: .
D: .
length: 14
DNA: TGTGCCAGCAGCCAAATATACGGCGGGACTGAAGCTTTCTTT
CDR3: CASSQIYGGTEAFF

V: TRBV25-1
J: TRBJ1-2
size: .
D: .
length: 16
DNA: TGTGCCAGCAGCGTTGGGTCAGGGCGAGAAAACTATGGCTACACCTTC
CDR3: CASSVGSGRENYGYTF

V: TRBV7-2
J: TRBJ1-2
size: once
D: .
length: 17
DNA: TGTGCCAGCAGCCTCGGGGGCGGGGCTGCAATAAACTATGGCTACACCTTC
CDR3: CASSLGGGAAINYGYTF

V: TRBV28
J: TRBJ1-5
size: .
D: .
length: 15
DNA: TGTGCCAGCAGTCCCGCCCTGACAGCTCATCAGCCCCAGCATTTT
CDR3: CASSPALTAHQPQHF

V: TRBV9
J: TRBJ2-5
size: .
D: .
length: 15
DNA: TGTGCCAGCAGCATCTTGGGGGACACCCCAGAGACCCAGTACTTC
CDR3: CASSILGDTPETQYF

V: TRBV7-2
J: TRBJ1-2
size: many
D: TRBD1
length: 15
DNA: TGTGCCAGCAGCCAAGATTGGACAGGGGAATATGGCTACACCTTC
CDR3: CASSQDWTGEYGYTF

V: TRBV2
J: TRBJ1-6
size: few
D: TRBD1
length: 16
DNA: TGTGCCAGCAGTGTGGCCGACAGGGGTCCTAATTCACCCCTCCACTTT
CDR3: CASSVADRGPNSPLHF

V: TRBV6-1
J: TRBJ1-1
size: .
D: TRBD1
length: 14
DNA: TGTGCCAGCGGAGGGGACAGGGTGAACACTGAAGCTTTCTTT
CDR3: CASGGDRVNTEAFF

V: TRBV19
J: TRBJ1-4
size: .
D: TRBD1
length: 13
DNA: TGTGCCAGCGGGACAGGGGGTAATGAAAAACTGTTTTTT
CDR3: CASGTGGNEKLFF

V: TRBV10-3
J: TRBJ2-5
size: .
D: .
length: 14
DNA: TGTGCCATCAGTGATCAGGGGCCCCAAGAGACCCAGTACTTC
CDR3: CAISDQGPQETQYF

V: TRBV7-9
J: TRBJ1-5
size: many
D: .
length: 13
DNA: TGTGCCAGCAGCTTTTTTGTCAATCAGCCCCAGCATTTT
CDR3: CASSFFVNQPQHF

V: TRBV4-1
J: TRBJ2-5
size: .
D: TRBD2
length: 21
DNA: TGCGCCAGCAGCCAAGATCTTCGGACTAGCGGGTTGGGGGGGGGCCAAGAGACCCAGTACTTC
CDR3: CASSQDLRTSGLGGGQETQYF

V: TRBV7-9
J: TRBJ1-1
size: many
D: .
length: 13
DNA: TGTGCCAGCAGCGCCAACAGGGACTCTGAAGCTTTCTTT
CDR3: CASSANRDSEAFF

V: TRBV6-6
J: TRBJ2-5
size: .
D: .
length: 15
DNA: TGTGCCAGCAGTTCTCTGACTCACCGCCAAGAGACCCAGTACTTC
CDR3: CASSSLTHRQETQYF

V: TRBV2
J: TRBJ2-6
size: many
D: .
length: 17
DNA: TGTGCCAGCAAATTTGCGGACGGGGTCTCTGGGGCCAACGTCCTGACTTTC
CDR3: CASKFADGVSGANVLTF

V: TRBV20-1
J: TRBJ1-4
size: .
D: .
length: 16
DNA: TGCAGTGCTCCTATTCCCTCCGGAACAGGGAAGGAAAAACTGTTTTTT
CDR3: CSAPIPSGTGKEKLFF

V: TRBV2
J: TRBJ1-6
size: .
D: TRBD1
length: 14
DNA: TGTGCTAGTGAAATCGGGACAGGATATTCACCCCTCCACTTT
CDR3: CASEIGTGYSPLHF